This T cell receptor beta chain was sequenced for a study of memory CD4+ T cells and cytomegalovirus serostatus. Study-wide results and limits: Median bootstrapped AUC for CMV status was approximately 0.95 originally, less than 0.93 US-trained. 67 of 164 known CMV-associated TCRbeta sequences appeared in CD4+ memory.

The data were produced by immunoSEQ multiplex PCR, yet TCRdb's version contains in-frame clones alone and is incomplete. Among about 82,000 clones listed, 80% were seen once. Single viable CD3+CD4+CD8-CD45RO+ cells were sorted as the memory CD4+ T cells. CD4+ T cells were isolated by positive magnetic selection. In regard to this clone: Antigen unknown.

The ends were cut back, 3 bases at V and 0 bases at J, with 9 bases in the middle. Germline V gives CDR1 SGHDN, CDR2 FVKESK. This CDR3 is built from 16 residues. The material sequenced was memory CD4+ T cells from blood. The sequence came from an adult in good health and CMV-seronegative. The J gene is TRBJ2-6, the V gene TRBV14; D possibly matches TRBD1 or TRBD2 (5 bases each). The CDR3, as DNA: TGTGCCAGCAGCCACCGAGGGACCTCTGGGGCCAACGTCCTGACTTTC. It translates to CASSHRGTSGANVLTF.